This TCR beta chain was profiled in a study of cytomegalovirus exposure and HLA in healthy donors. Notes on the study in general: Common viral pathogens (according to a later analysis) appeared linked to several of the most significant clusters.

Researchers ran the PCR with 60 Vbeta and 13 Jbeta primers. The data were produced by immunoSEQ multiplex PCR, yet TCRdb's version contains in-frame clones alone and is incomplete. The sample lists about 160,000 clones; around 74% were seen once. Details on this clone: Antigen: not known.

V dropped 2 bases and J dropped 0 bases, with 9 bases sitting between them. The CDR3 covers 15 residues. The germline V gene has CDR1 SEHNR and CDR2 FQNEAQ (reference sequence). Sequenced input: PBMCs. This chain links TRBV7-9 with TRBJ2-3; D unclear. The TCR originated in a woman in her 30s in good health and CMV-seronegative. The CDR3 sequence: CASSLFATSTDTQYF. The DNA for the CDR3 is TGTGCCAGCAGCTTATTCGCGACTAGCACAGATACGCAGTATTTT.